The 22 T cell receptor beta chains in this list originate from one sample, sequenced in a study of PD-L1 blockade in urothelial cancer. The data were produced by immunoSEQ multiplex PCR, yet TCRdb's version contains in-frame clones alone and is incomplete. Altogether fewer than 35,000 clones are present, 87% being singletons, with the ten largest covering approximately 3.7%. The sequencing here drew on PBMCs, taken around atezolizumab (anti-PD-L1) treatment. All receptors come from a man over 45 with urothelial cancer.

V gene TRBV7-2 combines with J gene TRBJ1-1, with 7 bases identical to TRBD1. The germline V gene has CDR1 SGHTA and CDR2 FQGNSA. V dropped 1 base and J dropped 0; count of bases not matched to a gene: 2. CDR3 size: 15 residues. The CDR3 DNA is TGTGCCAGCAGCTTAGATACAGGGGTGAACACTGAAGCTTTCTTT. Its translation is CASSLDTGVNTEAFF.

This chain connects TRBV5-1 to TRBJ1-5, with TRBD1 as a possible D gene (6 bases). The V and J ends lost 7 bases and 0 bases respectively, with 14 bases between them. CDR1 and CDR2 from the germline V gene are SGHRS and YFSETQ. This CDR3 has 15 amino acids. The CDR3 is CASREGVNSNQPQHF. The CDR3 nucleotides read TGCGCCAGCCGAGAGGGGGTAAATAGCAATCAGCCCCAGCATTTT. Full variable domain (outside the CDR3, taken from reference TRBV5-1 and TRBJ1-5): KAGVTQTPRYLIKTRGQQVTLSCSPISGHRSVSWYQQTPGQGLQFLFEYFSETQRNKGNFPGRFSGRQFSNSRSEMNVSTLELGDSALYLCASREGVNSNQPQHFGDGTRLSIL.

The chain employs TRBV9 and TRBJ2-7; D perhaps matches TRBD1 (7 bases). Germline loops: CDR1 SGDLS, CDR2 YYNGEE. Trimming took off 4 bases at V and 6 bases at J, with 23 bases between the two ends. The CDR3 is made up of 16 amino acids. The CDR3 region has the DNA TGTGCCAGCAGCCCCCGCTTAGCGGAGGGGGCTGGCGAGCAGTACTTC. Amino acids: CASSPRLAEGAGEQYF.

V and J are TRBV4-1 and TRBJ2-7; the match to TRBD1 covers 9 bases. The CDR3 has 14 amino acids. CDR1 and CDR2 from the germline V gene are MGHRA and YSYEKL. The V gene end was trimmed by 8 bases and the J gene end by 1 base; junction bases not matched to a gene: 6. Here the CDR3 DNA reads TGCGCCAGCCGAGGACAGGGGCAGTCCTACGAGCAGTACTTC. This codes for CASRGQGQSYEQYF.

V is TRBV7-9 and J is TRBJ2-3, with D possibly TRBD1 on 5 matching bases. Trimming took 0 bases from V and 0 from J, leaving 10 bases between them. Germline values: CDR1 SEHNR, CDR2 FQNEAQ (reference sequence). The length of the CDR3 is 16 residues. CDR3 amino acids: CASSLAETASTDTQYF. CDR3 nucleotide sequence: TGTGCCAGCAGCTTAGCGGAGACAGCAAGCACAGATACGCAGTATTTT.

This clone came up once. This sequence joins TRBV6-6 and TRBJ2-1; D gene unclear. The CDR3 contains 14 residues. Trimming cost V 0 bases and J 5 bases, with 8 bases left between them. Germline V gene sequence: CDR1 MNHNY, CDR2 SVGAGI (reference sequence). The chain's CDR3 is CASSYSRLNNEQFF. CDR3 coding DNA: TGTGCCAGCAGTTACTCGAGGCTTAACAATGAGCAGTTCTTC.

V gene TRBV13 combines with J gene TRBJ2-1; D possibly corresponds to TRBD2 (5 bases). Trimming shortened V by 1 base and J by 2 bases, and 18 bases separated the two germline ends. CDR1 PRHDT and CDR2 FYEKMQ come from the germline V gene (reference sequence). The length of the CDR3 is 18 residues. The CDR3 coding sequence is TGTGCCAGCAGCTTAGTTCAGTTTGTGGGGAGCGCCTACAATGAGCAGTTCTTC. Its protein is CASSLVQFVGSAYNEQFF.

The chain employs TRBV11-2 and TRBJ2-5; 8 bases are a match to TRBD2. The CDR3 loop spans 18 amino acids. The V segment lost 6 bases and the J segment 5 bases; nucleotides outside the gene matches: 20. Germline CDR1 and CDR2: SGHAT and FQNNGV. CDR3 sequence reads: CASRARFSGTFIEETQYF. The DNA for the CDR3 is TGTGCCAGCAGGGCCCGATTTAGCGGGACCTTTATTGAGGAGACCCAGTACTTC.

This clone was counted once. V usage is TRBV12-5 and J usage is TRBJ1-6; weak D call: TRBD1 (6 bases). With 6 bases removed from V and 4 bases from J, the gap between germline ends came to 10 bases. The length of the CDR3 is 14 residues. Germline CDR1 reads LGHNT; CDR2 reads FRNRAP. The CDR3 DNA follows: TGTGCTAGTGGACCAACAGGGTATAATTCACCCCTCCACTTT. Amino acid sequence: CASGPTGYNSPLHF.

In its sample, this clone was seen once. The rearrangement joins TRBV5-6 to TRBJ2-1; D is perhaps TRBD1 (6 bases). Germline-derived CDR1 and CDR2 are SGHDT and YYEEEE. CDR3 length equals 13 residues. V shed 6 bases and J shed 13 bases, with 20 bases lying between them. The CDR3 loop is CASTPRQGLEQFF. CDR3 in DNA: TGTGCCAGCACCCCAAGGCAGGGGCTTGAACAGTTCTTC.

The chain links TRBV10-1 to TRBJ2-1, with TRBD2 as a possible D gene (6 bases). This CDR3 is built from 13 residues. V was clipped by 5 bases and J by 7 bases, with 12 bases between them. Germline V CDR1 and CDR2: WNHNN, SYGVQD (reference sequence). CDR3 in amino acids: CASSPRLENEQFF. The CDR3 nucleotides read TGCGCCAGCAGTCCTAGACTAGAGAATGAGCAGTTCTTC.

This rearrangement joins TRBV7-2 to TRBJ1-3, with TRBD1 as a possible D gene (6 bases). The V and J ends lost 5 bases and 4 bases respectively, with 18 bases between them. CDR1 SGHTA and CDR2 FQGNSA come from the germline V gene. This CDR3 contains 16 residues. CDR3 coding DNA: TGTGCCAGCAGCCCTCGGGGGGCCTCGGGGGGAAACACCATATATTTT. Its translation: CASSPRGASGGNTIYF.

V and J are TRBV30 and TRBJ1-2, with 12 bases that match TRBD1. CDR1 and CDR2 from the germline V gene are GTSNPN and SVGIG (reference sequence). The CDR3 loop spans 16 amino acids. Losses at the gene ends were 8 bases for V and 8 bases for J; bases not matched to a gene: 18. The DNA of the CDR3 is TGTGCCCGATCCCCGGGGACAGGGGGCATGAGCGGGGGCTACACCTTC. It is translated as CARSPGTGGMSGGYTF.

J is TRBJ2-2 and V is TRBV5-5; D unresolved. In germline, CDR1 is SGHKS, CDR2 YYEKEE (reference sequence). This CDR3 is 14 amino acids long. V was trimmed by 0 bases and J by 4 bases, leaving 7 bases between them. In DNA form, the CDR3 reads TGTGCCAGCAGCTTGGTGGCAGGCACCGGGGAGCTGTTTTTT. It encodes CASSLVAGTGELFF.

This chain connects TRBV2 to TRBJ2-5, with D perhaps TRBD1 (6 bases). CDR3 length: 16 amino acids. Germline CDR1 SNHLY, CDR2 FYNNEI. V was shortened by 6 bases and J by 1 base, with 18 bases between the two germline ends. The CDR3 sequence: CASRSGQRTRQETQYF. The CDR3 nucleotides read TGTGCCAGCAGATCCGGACAGAGGACCCGCCAAGAGACCCAGTACTTC. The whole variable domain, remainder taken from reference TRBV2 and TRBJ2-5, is EPEVTQTPSHQVTQMGQEVILRCVPISNHLYFYWYRQILGQKVEFLVSFYNNEISEKSEIFDDQFSVERPDGSNFTLKIRSTKLEDSAMYFCASRSGQRTRQETQYFGPGTRLLVL.

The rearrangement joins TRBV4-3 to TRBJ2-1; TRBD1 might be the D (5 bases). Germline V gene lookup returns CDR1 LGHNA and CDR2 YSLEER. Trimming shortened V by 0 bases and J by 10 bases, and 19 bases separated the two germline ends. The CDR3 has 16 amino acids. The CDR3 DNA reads TGCGCCAGCAGCCAAGATGGGGCAGCTCCCCACCAGGAGCAGTTCTTC. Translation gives CASSQDGAAPHQEQFF.

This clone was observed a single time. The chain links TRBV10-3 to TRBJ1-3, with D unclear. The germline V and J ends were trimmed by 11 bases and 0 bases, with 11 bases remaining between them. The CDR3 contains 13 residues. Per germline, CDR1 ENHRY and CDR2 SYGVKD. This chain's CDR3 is CAVASTSGNTIYF. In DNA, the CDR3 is TGTGCCGTCGCCTCTACCTCTGGAAACACCATATATTTT.

DNA for the CDR3: TGTGCCAGCCAGGATAATACCTATAATTCACCCCTCCACTTT. This gives the protein CASQDNTYNSPLHF. V is TRBV7-8 and J is TRBJ1-6; D unresolved. The V gene's germline CDR1 is SGHVS and CDR2 FQNEAQ. This CDR3 has 14 residues. Trimming left V 8 bases short and J 2 bases short, with 10 bases between.

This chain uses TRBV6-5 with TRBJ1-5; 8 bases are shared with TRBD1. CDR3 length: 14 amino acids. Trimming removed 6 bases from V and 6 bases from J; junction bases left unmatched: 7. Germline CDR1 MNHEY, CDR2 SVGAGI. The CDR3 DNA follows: TGTGCCAGCAGCCTTAGACAGGGGAGTCAGCCCCAGCATTTT. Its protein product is CASSLRQGSQPQHF.

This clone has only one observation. CDR3 protein: CASSLAGTGVSGYTF. The DNA for the CDR3 is TGTGCCAGCAGCCTAGCCGGGACAGGGGTTTCTGGCTACACCTTC. This chain links TRBV11-2 with TRBJ1-2, with TRBD1 matching 10 bases. J gave up 7 bases and V 5 bases, and 10 bases lay outside the gene matches. The germline gives CDR1 SGHAT, CDR2 FQNNGV. This CDR3 is built from 15 residues.

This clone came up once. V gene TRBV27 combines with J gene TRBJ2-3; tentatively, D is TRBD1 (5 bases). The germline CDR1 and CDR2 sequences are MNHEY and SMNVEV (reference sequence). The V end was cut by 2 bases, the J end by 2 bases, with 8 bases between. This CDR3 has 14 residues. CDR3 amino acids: CASSLGAVTDTQYF. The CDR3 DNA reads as TGTGCCAGCAGTTTAGGGGCGGTCACAGATACGCAGTATTTT.

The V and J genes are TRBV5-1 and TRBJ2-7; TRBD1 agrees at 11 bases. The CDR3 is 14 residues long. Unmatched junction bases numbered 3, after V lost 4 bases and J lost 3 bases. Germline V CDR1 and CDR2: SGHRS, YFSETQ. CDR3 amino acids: CASSQGTGGYEQYF. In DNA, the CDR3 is TGCGCCAGCAGCCAAGGGACAGGGGGCTACGAGCAGTACTTC.